This record concerns one T cell receptor beta chain sequence. This CDR3 spans 11 amino acids. Germline V gene data show CDR1 as MNHEY and CDR2 as SVGAGI. Trimming took 5 bases from V and 10 from J, leaving 9 bases between them. The data were obtained in a study of CD8+ T cells in alopecia areata. Alopecia areata patients provided lesional scalp punch biopsies and peripheral blood, both collected for the study. Sequencing used cDNA as its template, made by extracting RNA and reverse transcribing it. The table came from immunoSEQ multiplex PCR; TCRdb's copy has only in-frame clones and leaves some out. Of about 110,000 clones listed, 50% to 60% were seen once; the top ten hold roughly 25%.

Input material: NKG2D-low CD8+ T cells sorted from blood. The rearrangement joins TRBV6-5 to TRBJ2-1; D is ambiguous. The receptor comes from a human donor with alopecia areata. The DNA for the CDR3 is TGTGCCAGCAGTGGCAGCCTAGAGCAGTTCTTC. This translates into CASSGSLEQFF.